This TCR beta chain was obtained from a study of cytomegalovirus exposure and HLA in healthy donors. Points from the study as a whole: Fewer than 200 TCR beta chains were listed as cytomegalovirus-associated. Prior analysis indicated that the majority of TCR beta V segments exhibited productivity approximately 87% or approximately 30% of the time. A later analysis linked a missense DCLRE1C variant to TCR beta V- and J-gene trimming.

Between the trimmed V and J ends, which lost 3 bases and 5 bases, there was a span of 11 bases. The CDR3 runs to 13 residues. Looked up from germline, CDR1 is SEHNR and CDR2 is FQNEAQ (reference sequence). With regard to this clone: Antigen unknown.

Healthy individuals who donated bone marrow served as the donors. In the PCR, 60 Vbeta and 13 Jbeta primers were used. The table came from immunoSEQ multiplex PCR; TCRdb's copy has only in-frame clones and leaves some out. The table records 150,000 to 200,000 clones, less than 90% of them present only once. The sequenced sample was PBMCs. The sequence was collected from a male donor in good health and CMV-seropositive. The chain joins TRBV7-9 to TRBJ2-7, with D possibly being TRBD2 (5 bases). CDR3 bases: TGTGCCAGCAGCTTTGGCGGGTACAACGAGCAGTACTTC. This codes for CASSFGGYNEQYF.